These 20 T cell receptor beta chains were all obtained from the same sample, sequenced in a study of T-cell memory formation after mild COVID-19. Via MiXCR, TCRdb re-called the 5' RACE reads, giving one row per CDR3 protein. This sample has more than 150,000 distinct CDR3 sequences, with 18% found just once. The sequenced sample was PBMCs or a T cell subset sorted from them (not recorded which). These receptors were taken from a man aged 18 to 29 who had mild COVID-19 (a few samples of this study predate the infection). Cell type and time point are not known.

The chain joins TRBV5-1 to TRBJ2-3, with D possibly matching TRBD1 (5 bases). Germline V CDR1 and CDR2: SGHRS, YFSETQ. The CDR3 totals 14 residues. V was shortened by 0 bases and J by 6 bases, with 11 bases between the two germline ends. CDR3 loop: CASSLEVGHDTQYF. The CDR3 DNA sequence: TGCGCCAGCAGCTTGGAAGTGGGGCACGATACGCAGTATTTT.

V and J are TRBV12-3 or TRBV12-4 and TRBJ1-6, with D tentatively TRBD1 (6 bases). The CDR3 sequence is 13 residues long. The germline V and J ends were trimmed by 4 bases and 7 bases, with 8 bases remaining between them. As DNA, the CDR3 is TGTGCCAGCAGTTGGCAGGGGAATTCACCCCTCCACTTT. Translation gives CASSWQGNSPLHF.

This clonotype was counted a few times. This chain links TRBV21-1 with TRBJ2-7; the table's D call, TRBD1, has no DNA check behind it. TRBV21-1 is shown as a pseudogene. The CDR3 covers 16 residues. CDR3 loop: CASSKEVGSRAYEQYF. In DNA, the CDR3 is TGTGCCAGCAGCAAAGAGGTGGGGAGCAGGGCCTACGAGCAGTACTTC.

This clonotype showed up just a few times. This sequence joins TRBV6-5 and TRBJ1-2, with D maybe TRBD1 (5 bases). Germline loops: CDR1 MNHEY, CDR2 SVGAGI. CDR3 length: 11 amino acids. V gave up 6 bases and J gave up 7 bases, with 9 bases separating them. CDR3 residues: CASRGEVGYTF. DNA for the CDR3: TGTGCCAGCAGAGGGGAGGTTGGCTACACCTTC.

The rearrangement joins TRBV5-5 to TRBJ1-4, with D perhaps matching TRBD1 (5 bases). The CDR3 length is 16 residues. CDR1 is SGHKS, CDR2 YYEKEE, per germline (reference sequence). V was shortened by 0 bases and J by 8 bases, with 17 bases between the two germline ends. The DNA of the CDR3 is TGTGCCAGCAGCTTGGCCCCAAGAGGGACCCCCGAAAAACTGTTTTTT. It translates to CASSLAPRGTPEKLFF.

V and J are TRBV28 and TRBJ2-5; D not resolved. V gave up 6 bases and J gave up 2 bases, with 16 bases separating them. Germline V gene lookup returns CDR1 MDHEN and CDR2 SYDVKM. CDR3 length equals 15 residues. CDR3 DNA sequence: TGTGCCAGCAGAACCCGGACGGCCCTGCAAGAGACCCAGTACTTC. This encodes CASRTRTALQETQYF. The whole variable domain, filled in from reference TRBV28 and TRBJ2-5, reads DVKVTQSSRYLVKRTGEKVFLECVQDMDHENMFWYRQDPGLGLRLIYFSYDVKMKEKGDIPEGYSVSREKKERFSLILESASTNQTSMYLCASRTRTALQETQYFGPGTRLLVL.

The chain has TRBV7-2 and TRBJ2-7, with 7 bases that match TRBD1. The CDR3 has 20 amino acids. Unmatched junction bases numbered 17, after V lost 0 bases and J lost 0 bases. Germline assignment: CDR1 SGHTA and CDR2 FQGNSA. The CDR3 nucleotides are TGTGCCAGCAGCTTAGCGCCCCCCGTGGCAGGGGGACGAAGCTCCTACGAGCAGTACGTC. Translating gives CASSLAPPVAGGRSSYEQYV.

This clonotype has just a few counts. The chain uses TRBV7-6 and TRBJ1-1, with 8 nucleotides matching TRBD1. CDR1 is SGHVS, CDR2 FNYEAQ, per germline. This CDR3 contains 15 residues. V was pared by 4 bases and J by 1 base, with 5 bases of the junction left unmatched. The DNA for the CDR3 is TGTGCCAGCAGCTCTCGACAGGGGACGAACACTGAAGCTTTCTTT. Translating gives CASSSRQGTNTEAFF.

In its sample, this clonotype was seen a few times. V gene TRBV7-9 combines with J gene TRBJ1-1, with D perhaps matching TRBD1 (6 bases). CDR3 length equals 15 residues. Trimming pared 6 bases from V and 0 bases from J, leaving 14 bases between. In germline, CDR1 is SEHNR, CDR2 FQNEAQ (reference sequence). DNA for the CDR3: TGTGCCAGCAGTTCTCACAGGGAGATGAACACTGAAGCTTTCTTT. This encodes CASSSHREMNTEAFF.

CDR3 nucleotides: TGCGCCAGCAGCTCCCCTTTCCATCGAGAGACCCAGTACTTC. Translating it yields CASSSPFHRETQYF. The genes are TRBV5-1 and TRBJ2-5, with D uncertain. Germline V lookup: CDR1 SGHRS, CDR2 YFSETQ. The germline V and J ends were trimmed by 3 bases and 4 bases, with 13 bases remaining between them. The CDR3 is 14 residues long.

The chain recombines TRBV19 with TRBJ1-5; possible D gene TRBD1, 5 bases. CDR3 length: 16 residues. The V gene's germline CDR1 is LNHDA and CDR2 SQIVND (reference sequence). Trimming took 2 bases from V and 5 from J, leaving 16 bases between them. In nucleotides, the CDR3 is TGTGCCAGTAGTATACCGTCAGGGATAGGAGATCAGCCCCAGCATTTT. Residues: CASSIPSGIGDQPQHF. Combining the CDR3 with reference TRBV19 and TRBJ1-5 gives the whole variable domain DGGITQSPKYLFRKEGQNVTLSCEQNLNHDAMYWYRQDPGQGLRLIYYSQIVNDFQKGDIAEGYSVSREKKESFPLTVTSAQKNPTAFYLCASSIPSGIGDQPQHFGDGTRLSIL.

This clonotype has a handful of counts. This chain links TRBV29-1 with TRBJ2-5; D unresolved. Per germline, CDR1 SQVTM and CDR2 ANQGSEA. Trimming took 3 bases from V and 5 from J, leaving 10 bases between them. CDR3 size: 12 residues. The chain's CDR3 is CSVEGGRETQYF. The DNA for the CDR3 is TGCAGCGTTGAGGGCGGTCGGGAGACCCAGTACTTC.

In its sample, this clonotype was seen a few times. The V call is TRBV7-2, the J call TRBJ1-4, with D uncertain. V was pared by 4 bases and J by 5 bases, with 11 bases between. The germline CDR1 and CDR2 sequences are SGHTA and FQGNSA. The CDR3 length is 14 residues. The CDR3 here is CASSSTRKNEKLFF. For the CDR3, the DNA is TGTGCCAGCAGCTCGACCCGGAAGAATGAAAAACTGTTTTTT.

The chain couples TRBV5-6 to TRBJ1-2; 7 nucleotides match TRBD1. This CDR3 has 14 amino acids. Germline CDR1 is SGHDT and CDR2 is YYEEEE. V was pared by 2 bases and J by 4 bases, with 5 bases of the junction left unmatched. The CDR3 loop is CASSFWDRSYGYTF. In nucleotides, the CDR3 is TGTGCCAGCAGCTTTTGGGACAGATCCTATGGCTACACCTTC.

The CDR3 bases are TGTGCCAGCAGCTCAGCTTCGGATGGAAGTCAGCCCCAGCATTTT. It specifies CASSSASDGSQPQHF. J is TRBJ1-5 and V is TRBV7-6; no reliable D call. CDR3 length: 15 amino acids. Germline CDR1 reads SGHVS; CDR2 reads FNYEAQ. V lost 4 bases and J 6 bases, leaving 16 bases between the germline ends.

Only a few counts were recorded for this clonotype. This chain connects TRBV7-2 to TRBJ2-1; D is possibly TRBD1 or TRBD2 (5 bases each). Trimming removed 3 bases from V and 7 bases from J, with 13 bases in between. The CDR3 is 14 amino acids. Germline CDR1 is SGHTA and CDR2 is FQGNSA. The CDR3 coding sequence is TGTGCCAGCAGCTTGGGGGTTGGAAGAAATGAGCAGTTCTTC. Residues: CASSLGVGRNEQFF.

There are a few counts of this clonotype. V is TRBV20-1 and J is TRBJ2-2, with D perhaps assigned TRBD1 or TRBD2 (5 bases each). The CDR3 length is 13 residues. Germline V CDR1 and CDR2: DFQATT, SNEGSKA (reference sequence). Trimming left V 2 bases short and J 4 bases short, with 8 bases between. CDR3 sequence reads: CSARSGPTGELFF. The CDR3 nucleotides are TGCAGTGCTAGATCGGGACCCACCGGGGAGCTGTTTTTT.

The J gene is TRBJ2-5, the V gene TRBV12-3 or TRBV12-4; D is possibly TRBD1 (6 bases). The CDR3 sequence is 13 residues long. Trimming took 5 bases from V and 5 from J, leaving 12 bases between them. CDR3 coding DNA: TGTGCCAGCAGTATCACAGGGTCGGAGACCCAGTACTTC. Its protein product is CASSITGSETQYF.

The V call is TRBV20-1, the J call TRBJ2-5; D call uncertain. CDR1 DFQATT and CDR2 SNEGSKA come from the germline V gene (reference sequence). The length of the CDR3 is 10 residues. Between the trimmed V and J ends, which lost 5 bases and 7 bases, there was a span of 8 bases. As DNA, the CDR3 is TGCAGTGCTCAGAACGGGACCCAGTACTTC. Amino acid sequence: CSAQNGTQYF.

This clonotype was seen a few times. The V call is TRBV7-8, the J call TRBJ1-5; 7 bases are a match to TRBD1. With V trimmed by 5 bases and J by 4 bases, 8 bases remained unmatched. The germline CDR1 and CDR2 sequences are SGHVS and FQNEAQ. CDR3 length: 15 residues. The CDR3 reads CASSRDRTMNQPQHF. The CDR3 DNA is TGTGCCAGCAGCAGGGACAGAACTATGAATCAGCCCCAGCATTTT.